The next 16 T cell receptor beta chains were all read from a single sample in a study of blood T cell repertoires in COVID-19. Method: immunoSEQ multiplex PCR; TCRdb's copy keeps in-frame clones and lacks some. The repertoire holds fewer than 80,000 clones, with about 93% as singletons. Sequenced material: peripheral blood. The receptor source for this set is a human donor in a cohort sampled during active COVID-19.

Notes on this clone: One end of the junction does not line up with germline, which may come from a read error. This chain links TRBV11-2 with TRBJ1-4, with D possibly matching TRBD1 (6 bases). CDR1 is SGHAT and CDR2 is FQNNGV in the germline V gene. This CDR3 region has 14 residues. Written as DNA, the CDR3 is TGTGCCAGCAGCTTAGATCTGATGATCCGGGACACTGTTTTT. It yields the protein CASSLDLMIRDTVF.

The chain uses TRBV5-4 and TRBJ2-3; 8 positions match TRBD2. Looked up from germline, CDR1 is SGHNT and CDR2 is YYREEE (reference sequence). V lost 2 bases to trimming and J lost 2 bases; unmatched junction nucleotides: 7. This CDR3 has 16 amino acids. CDR3 in DNA: TGTGCCAGCAGCTTAGGGACTAGGAAAAACACAGATACGCAGTATTTT. Its translation is CASSLGTRKNTDTQYF.

The rearrangement joins TRBV27 to TRBJ2-2; TRBD1 aligns across 9 bases. The germline gives CDR1 MNHEY, CDR2 SMNVEV (reference sequence). The CDR3 has 16 residues. Trimming took 6 bases from V and 4 from J; bases not matched to a gene: 9. CDR3 sequence (DNA): TGTGCCAGCAGGAGATTCGGGACAGGGAGCACCGGGGAGCTGTTTTTT. It codes for CASRRFGTGSTGELFF.

The V gene is TRBV5-1, the J gene TRBJ2-7; perhaps TRBD2 as D (6 bases). Looked up from germline, CDR1 is SGHRS and CDR2 is YFSETQ. The V end was cut by 0 bases, the J end by 4 bases, with 17 bases between. This CDR3 is built from 16 residues. The CDR3 sequence: CASSLEGGNPIYEQYF. The CDR3 DNA reads TGCGCCAGCAGCTTGGAGGGCGGGAATCCAATTTACGAGCAGTACTTC.

The rearrangement uses TRBV30 and TRBJ2-1, with D maybe TRBD2 (5 bases). Per the germline V gene, CDR1 is GTSNPN and CDR2 is SVGIG (reference sequence). V dropped 0 bases and J dropped 8 bases, with 14 bases sitting between them. The CDR3 loop spans 14 amino acids. This CDR3 is CAWSVLGDSDEQFF. CDR3 sequence (DNA): TGTGCCTGGAGTGTACTAGGAGATTCGGATGAGCAGTTCTTC.

This sequence joins TRBV2 and TRBJ2-2; 7 nucleotides match TRBD1. Trimming at V came to 5 bases and at J to 1 base, leaving 4 bases not matched to a gene. Germline V gives CDR1 SNHLY, CDR2 FYNNEI. The CDR3 contains 15 residues. The CDR3 region is CASSRDRRNTGELFF. Written as DNA, the CDR3 is TGTGCCAGCAGTCGGGACAGAAGGAACACCGGGGAGCTGTTTTTT. Drawing the rest from reference TRBV2 and TRBJ2-2, the complete variable domain is EPEVTQTPSHQVTQMGQEVILRCVPISNHLYFYWYRQILGQKVEFLVSFYNNEISEKSEIFDDQFSVERPDGSNFTLKIRSTKLEDSAMYFCASSRDRRNTGELFFGEGSRLTVL.

V gene TRBV7-9 combines with J gene TRBJ1-1; TRBD1 might be the D (6 bases). Per the germline V gene, CDR1 is SEHNR and CDR2 is FQNEAQ (reference sequence). The CDR3 runs 15 residues. V lost 4 bases and J 1 base, leaving 13 bases between the germline ends. CDR3 bases: TGTGCCAGCAGCTACCAGGGGCTCGGGAACACTGAAGCTTTCTTT. Protein product: CASSYQGLGNTEAFF.

The CDR3 DNA is TGTGCCAGCAGATTCGACAGGGCCACCTATCAGCCCCAGCATTTT. Translated: CASRFDRATYQPQHF. This chain joins TRBV6-6 and TRBJ1-5, with 7 bases identical to TRBD1. The germline CDR1 and CDR2 sequences are MNHNY and SVGAGI (reference sequence). The junction had 10 bases not matched to a gene; V was cut back by 6 bases and J by 5 bases. This CDR3 has 15 amino acids.

This clone was seen a handful of times. This chain joins TRBV30 and TRBJ1-1; D not certain. Germline-derived CDR1 and CDR2 are GTSNPN and SVGIG (reference sequence). The germline V and J ends were trimmed by 2 bases and 4 bases, with 5 bases remaining between them. The length of the CDR3 is 11 residues. This CDR3 is CAWSSSTEAFF. The CDR3 region has the DNA TGTGCCTGGAGTTCGAGCACTGAAGCTTTCTTT.

The chain is built from TRBV2 and TRBJ2-5, with unresolved D. CDR3 length: 13 amino acids. Germline V gives CDR1 SNHLY, CDR2 FYNNEI. V shed 8 bases and J shed 0 bases, with 10 bases lying between them. The CDR3 sequence is CASVTTYQETQYF. For the CDR3, the DNA is TGTGCCAGCGTAACTACCTACCAAGAGACCCAGTACTTC.

A single count supports this clone. The chain carries TRBV7-9 and TRBJ2-5; 11 nucleotides match TRBD2. Looked up from germline, CDR1 is SEHNR and CDR2 is FQNEAQ (reference sequence). This CDR3 is built from 16 residues. The V gene end was trimmed by 4 bases and the J gene end by 1 base; junction bases not matched to a gene: 5. CDR3 sequence reads: CASSSLAGGPQETQYF. In DNA, the CDR3 is TGTGCCAGCAGCTCGCTAGCGGGGGGACCCCAAGAGACCCAGTACTTC.

The chain employs TRBV7-9 and TRBJ2-2; tentative D call: TRBD2 (7 bases). Germline CDR1 reads SEHNR; CDR2 reads FQNEAQ (reference sequence). The length of the CDR3 is 16 residues. The germline V and J ends were trimmed by 3 bases and 4 bases, with 15 bases remaining between them. The CDR3 loop reads CASSFSGGRVTGELFF. The CDR3 nucleotides are TGTGCCAGCAGCTTCTCCGGGGGGCGAGTCACCGGGGAGCTGTTTTTT.

The chain uses TRBV2 and TRBJ1-1; TRBD1 agrees at 8 bases. Germline CDR1 and CDR2: SNHLY and FYNNEI. With 6 bases clipped from V and 3 bases from J, the junction kept 3 bases outside the gene matches. This CDR3 has 13 residues. DNA of the CDR3: TGTGCCAGCAGCCCGGACAGGGACACTGAAGCTTTCTTT. The encoded protein is CASSPDRDTEAFF.

The chain uses TRBV5-1 and TRBJ2-7; D is possibly TRBD1 (7 bases). With 6 bases removed from V and 2 bases from J, the gap between germline ends came to 21 bases. The CDR3 contains 16 residues. Germline CDR1 reads SGHRS; CDR2 reads YFSETQ. CDR3 sequence (DNA): TGCGCCAGCAATGGGGGAGGCGGGACAGAGCCCTACGAGCAGTACTTC. The encoded protein is CASNGGGGTEPYEQYF.

Written as DNA, the CDR3 is TGTGCCAGCAGCGTAAGTCCAGAGAACACTGAAGCTTTCTTT. Amino acid sequence: CASSVSPENTEAFF. The chain couples TRBV9 to TRBJ1-1; D uncertain. V lost 1 base and J lost 1, with 8 bases in between. The CDR3 totals 14 residues. Germline V gene data show CDR1 as SGDLS and CDR2 as YYNGEE.

The V and J genes are TRBV7-6 and TRBJ1-6, with D unresolved. Germline V CDR1 and CDR2: SGHVS, FNYEAQ. V dropped 5 bases and J dropped 9 bases, with 14 bases sitting between them. The CDR3 has 14 amino acids. The CDR3 protein is CASSPASRSSPLHF. The CDR3 nucleotides are TGTGCCAGCAGCCCGGCCTCGAGGAGTTCACCCCTCCACTTT.